This T cell receptor beta chain was captured in a study of T-cell reconstitution after alpha-beta-depleted transplantation in children. Preparation of the TCRbeta library used unique molecular identifiers. TCRdb redid the calling of the PCR reads with MiXCR, one entry per CDR3 protein. In the table there are over 550,000 distinct CDR3 sequences, over 9.5% of which are singletons. This clonotype has only a few counts. Unmatched junction bases numbered 5, after V lost 5 bases and J lost 2 bases. There are 15 residues in the CDR3. Germline CDR1 and CDR2: MNHEY and SMNVEV (reference sequence). This TCR was sampled from a human donor who donated a stem cell graft to a child with acute myeloid leukemia. Sequenced here: PBMCs from the stem cell graft donor, sampled from the stem cell graft. The chain recombines TRBV27 with TRBJ2-2; 7 bases line up with TRBD1. CDR3 sequence (DNA): TGTGCCAGCAGTCTGACAGGGTACAACACCGGGGAGCTGTTTTTT. Amino acid sequence: CASSLTGYNTGELFF.